Following are 5 T cell receptor beta chains from one sample sequenced in a study of response to subunit inactivated influenza vaccine. Using its own MiXCR run on the RT-PCR reads, TCRdb lists one record per CDR3 protein. The repertoire holds 550,000 to 650,000 distinct CDR3 sequences, approximately 10% seen once, with roughly a tenth in the top ten. Here the sequenced sample was PBMCs from blood, taken on the day of vaccination. These receptors all come from a man aged 45 to 65 who received an inactivated influenza vaccine.

The chain employs TRBV5-1 and TRBJ2-2; perhaps TRBD1 as D (6 bases). The V gene lost 1 base and the J gene lost 6 bases, with 16 bases spanning the gap. Germline V gene sequence: CDR1 SGHRS, CDR2 YFSETQ. This CDR3 has 16 amino acids. The CDR3 DNA is TGCGCCAGCAGCTTGACCCGGGACATCGTGGCCGGGGAGCTGTTTTTT. Translated, it gives CASSLTRDIVAGELFF.

The chain employs TRBV5-1 and TRBJ2-7; 7 bases line up with TRBD1. CDR3 length equals 14 residues. Germline V gene lookup returns CDR1 SGHRS and CDR2 YFSETQ. V lost 2 bases and J lost 5; bases outside the gene matches: 7. CDR3 in amino acids: CASSLGRGNDEQYF. Written as DNA, the CDR3 is TGCGCCAGCAGCTTAGGCAGGGGGAACGACGAGCAGTACTTC.

This clonotype was found a few times. DNA for the CDR3: TGTGCCGGAGCAGAGGGACTTGGAGTTGGGGGCGGGGAGCTGTTTTTT. Its protein is CAGAEGLGVGGGELFF. The chain joins TRBV10-3 to TRBJ2-2; the D gene is possibly TRBD2 (6 bases). Trimming took 11 bases from V and 7 from J, leaving 26 bases between them. The CDR3 contains 16 residues. Germline CDR1 ENHRY, CDR2 SYGVKD.

This clonotype was seen more than once but under ten times. The chain joins TRBV15 to TRBJ2-3; D perhaps matches TRBD2 (5 bases). In germline, CDR1 is LNHNV, CDR2 YYDKDF (reference sequence). V was shortened by 4 bases and J by 5 bases, with 13 bases between the two germline ends. The CDR3 spans 14 residues. Written as DNA, the CDR3 is TGTGCCACCAGCAATGGACTGAGGGTAGATACGCAGTATTTT. This sequence encodes CATSNGLRVDTQYF.

J is TRBJ2-5 and V is TRBV7-9, with 10 positions matching TRBD2. The CDR3 runs to 12 residues. The V gene end was trimmed by 2 bases and the J gene end by 12 bases; junction bases not matched to a gene: 3. Per germline, CDR1 SEHNR and CDR2 FQNEAQ (reference sequence). CDR3 in amino acids: CASSLPGTSEYF. The CDR3 DNA reads TGTGCCAGCAGCTTACCGGGGACTAGCGAGTACTTC.